This is a list of T cell receptor beta chains from one sample in a study of T cell responses to AZD1222 COVID-19 vaccine. The protocol was immunoSEQ multiplex PCR, while the TCRdb copy is restricted to in-frame clones and leaves out a portion. The sample has some 58,000 clones; approximately 88% are singletons. The material sequenced was peripheral blood, taken on day 0 of AZD1222 vaccination. The source is an adult in good health. CDR3s include the opening cysteine and the closing phenylalanine or tryptophan. Each record gives: V gene, J gene, D gene, clone size, CDR3 protein, CDR3 DNA. A D gene is named only where the DNA matches it firmly. Clone size is not always given. Where it is, it says once, few, many or a class for expanded clones.

TRBV11-1	TRBJ2-1	.	.	CASSIQRGNEQFF	TGTGCCAGCAGCATACAACGTGGCAATGAGCAGTTCTTC
TRBV9	TRBJ2-1	.	few	CASSVRQARYNEQFF	TGTGCCAGCAGCGTTAGACAGGCCCGTTACAATGAGCAGTTCTTC
TRBV18	TRBJ1-2	TRBD1	.	CASSRQGSDYGYTF	TGTGCCAGCTCTCGACAGGGCTCGGACTATGGCTACACCTTC
TRBV6-6	TRBJ1-2	TRBD1	.	CASSPGQEYGYTF	TGTGCCAGCAGCCCGGGACAGGAATACGGCTACACCTTC
TRBV12-3/TRBV12-4	TRBJ2-5	.	.	CASSFTRRETQYF	TGTGCCAGCAGTTTTACTAGGCGAGAGACCCAGTACTTC
TRBV4-3	TRBJ1-6	.	.	CASSQWAGGGNSPLHF	TGCGCCAGCAGCCAATGGGCGGGTGGGGGAAATTCACCCCTCCACTTT
TRBV12-3/TRBV12-4	TRBJ1-5	.	.	CASSLSQDQPQHF	TGTGCCAGCAGTTTGTCCCAGGACCAGCCCCAGCATTTT
TRBV5-4	TRBJ2-2	TRBD2	once	CASSPPGLAGAGTGELFF	TGTGCCAGCAGCCCACCTGGACTAGCGGGAGCGGGGACCGGGGAGCTGTTTTTT
TRBV2	TRBJ1-6	.	.	CASSEDSYSPLHF	TGTGCCAGCAGCGAGGACAGTTATTCACCCCTCCACTTT
TRBV10-2	TRBJ1-5	.	.	CASSDLAGQPQHF	TGCGCCAGCAGTGACTTGGCGGGGCAGCCCCAGCATTTT
TRBV4-1	TRBJ2-2	.	.	CASSQDMQGINGELFF	TGCGCCAGCAGCCAAGACATGCAGGGTATCAACGGGGAGCTGTTTTTT
TRBV27	TRBJ2-7	.	.	CASSLRAGYEQYF	TGTGCCAGCAGTTTAAGAGCAGGGTACGAGCAGTACTTC
TRBV6-1	TRBJ2-1	.	few	CASSEVPTRGPKNEQFF	TGTGCCAGCAGTGAAGTTCCGACTCGGGGTCCGAAAAATGAGCAGTTCTTC
TRBV10-3	TRBJ1-1	TRBD1	.	CAIRQDGQGGTEAFF	TGTGCCATCAGACAAGACGGACAGGGGGGCACTGAAGCTTTCTTT
TRBV12-5	TRBJ1-5	TRBD1	.	CASGLLTGSNQPQHF	TGTGCTAGTGGTCTCCTGACAGGGTCTAATCAGCCCCAGCATTTT
TRBV11-3	TRBJ2-3	TRBD1	once	CASSREGQGTDTQYF	TGTGCCAGCAGCAGAGAAGGACAGGGAACCGATACGCAGTATTTT
TRBV7-9	TRBJ1-1	.	few	CASSRGSNTVEAFF	TGTGCCAGCAGCCGAGGGTCGAACACTGTTGAAGCTTTCTTT
TRBV19	TRBJ2-1	.	.	CASSIEAGVYNEQFF	TGTGCCAGTAGTATCGAGGCAGGGGTCTACAATGAGCAGTTCTTC
TRBV29-1	TRBJ2-1	TRBD2	once	CSVDRAGVVNNEQFF	TGCAGCGTTGACCGAGCGGGAGTAGTCAACAATGAGCAGTTCTTC
TRBV5-5	TRBJ2-2	.	.	CASSPRQTGELFF	TGTGCCAGCAGCCCCCGTCAGACCGGGGAGCTGTTTTTT
TRBV7-2	TRBJ2-5	.	many	CASSFKFEETQYF	TGTGCCAGCAGCTTCAAGTTCGAAGAGACCCAGTACTTC
TRBV19	TRBJ2-1	.	.	CASSIGGNEQFF	TGTGCCAGTAGTATAGGCGGTAATGAGCAGTTCTTC
TRBV7-8	TRBJ2-3	TRBD2	few	CASRPSGGSTDTQYF	TGTGCCAGCAGGCCTAGCGGTGGCAGCACAGATACGCAGTATTTT
TRBV5-4	TRBJ2-1	.	.	CASSIGQPYNEQFF	TGTGCCAGCAGCATTGGACAGCCCTACAATGAGCAGTTCTTC
TRBV4-2	TRBJ1-6	.	.	CASSQEGGNSPLHF	TGTGCCAGCAGCCAAGAGGGGGGGAATTCACCCCTCCACTTT
TRBV7-2	TRBJ2-2	.	.	CASSSYSTRSTGELFF	TGTGCCAGCAGCTCCTACTCGACCCGAAGCACCGGGGAGCTGTTTTTT
TRBV5-1	TRBJ1-2	.	.	CASSLAEIEQGCDGYTF	TGCGCCAGCAGCTTGGCCGAAATCGAGCAGGGTTGCGATGGCTACACCTTC
TRBV18	TRBJ2-1	.	.	CASSQLGNEQFF	TGTGCCAGCTCACAGCTTGGCAATGAGCAGTTCTTC
TRBV5-1	TRBJ2-7	TRBD1	.	CASSLDRDEQYF	TGCGCCAGCAGCCTGGACAGGGACGAGCAGTACTTC
TRBV7-3	TRBJ2-5	.	.	CASSLSAELETQYF	TGTGCCAGCAGCTTATCCGCGGAGCTAGAGACCCAGTACTTC
TRBV5-1	TRBJ1-1	TRBD1	.	CASSVGDRGTEAFF	TGCGCCAGCAGCGTCGGGGACAGGGGTACTGAAGCTTTCTTT
TRBV19	TRBJ2-3	.	.	CASIGLGSETDTQYF	TGTGCCAGTATTGGTCTAGGAAGCGAAACAGATACGCAGTATTTT
TRBV19	TRBJ2-5	.	.	CASKARGGGETQYF	TGTGCCAGTAAGGCCAGGGGAGGTGGAGAGACCCAGTACTTC
TRBV27	TRBJ2-1	TRBD2	.	CASSTAVGLAGVYNEQFF	TGTGCCAGCAGTACCGCGGTCGGACTAGCGGGAGTCTACAATGAGCAGTTCTTC
TRBV9	TRBJ2-5	.	.	CASSVATGSRETQYF	TGTGCCAGCAGCGTAGCTACAGGGTCGCGGGAGACCCAGTACTTC
TRBV9	TRBJ1-4	.	.	CASSLKGDEKLFF	TGTGCCAGCAGCCTAAAGGGCGATGAAAAACTGTTTTTT
TRBV9	TRBJ1-5	TRBD1	.	CASSVGGTDNSNQPQHF	TGTGCCAGCAGCGTGGGAGGGACAGATAATAGCAATCAGCCCCAGCATTTT
TRBV5-6	TRBJ1-3	.	.	CASSSLNRNTIYF	TGTGCCAGCAGCTCCCTAAACAGAAACACCATATATTTT
TRBV7-2	TRBJ1-1	.	.	CASSFGGSAEAFF	TGTGCCAGCAGCTTTGGAGGTAGCGCTGAAGCTTTCTTT
TRBV20-1	TRBJ2-7	.	.	CIPPGEQYF	TGCATCCCCCCGGGCGAGCAGTACTTC
TRBV5-1	TRBJ2-5	TRBD2	.	CASSPTSGQETQYF	TGCGCCAGCAGCCCCACTAGCGGTCAAGAGACCCAGTACTTC
TRBV24-1	TRBJ2-3	.	.	CATSDIAATDTQYF	TGTGCCACCAGTGATATCGCAGCGACAGATACGCAGTATTTT
TRBV25-1	TRBJ1-4	.	few	CASSQTTVAGPHNEKLFF	TGTGCCAGCAGTCAAACAACCGTGGCGGGGCCCCATAATGAAAAACTGTTTTTT
TRBV19	TRBJ1-1	TRBD1	.	CASSMLATGENEAFF	TGTGCCAGTAGTATGCTAGCGACAGGGGAAAATGAAGCTTTCTTT
TRBV11-2	TRBJ2-2	.	.	CASSLVPSDGELFF	TGTGCCAGCAGCTTAGTCCCTAGCGACGGGGAGCTGTTTTTT
TRBV7-9	TRBJ2-7	TRBD1	.	CASSLRDRGTYEQYF	TGTGCCAGCAGCTTAAGGGACAGGGGAACCTACGAGCAGTACTTC